This TCR beta chain appears in the sequencing data of a study of cytomegalovirus exposure and HLA in healthy donors (dated by TCRdb to 2017 to 2019). Notes on the research overall: An earlier analysis of several hundred of the donors reported 250 to 350 Gb of sequence data and 117 million unique TCR beta sequences from around 200 million T cells. Among a few hundred genotyped donors of the cohort, an average of about 240,000 unique TCR beta nucleotide sequences were sequenced per donor, about a sixth of them non-productive. In the later analysis, no new phenotypic data were used to find candidate immune exposures; instead, reliance was placed on TCR beta sequences and their occurrence across donors. Of the roughly 400 genotyped donors, around 81% fell in the genetic ancestry cluster associated with self-reported Caucasian donors. A later genetic analysis took genome-wide SNP genotypes for about 55% of the 666 donors and used that subset as a discovery cohort. The study combined high-throughput TCR immunosequencing, statistical association of individual TCRs with disease status, and machine learning to predict cytomegalovirus infection status. An early release covering around 630 HLA-typed donors comprised about 300 gigabases of sequencing data and approximately 85 million unique TCR sequences. Both class I and class II loci were covered by HLA typing, at four-digit resolution. A later analysis re-examined previously published TCR beta repertoires from over 500 donors and added high-resolution HLA genotyping to investigate patterns of TCR occurrence. The number of typed donors differed by locus: about 620-630 for A, B, C, DRB1 and DQB1; 500 to 550 for DQA1; 606 for DPA1; and around 490 for DPB1. Every repertoire in the discovery cohort had been generated on one and the same sequencing platform. Four to six DR-DQ haplotypes were handled as single units for association and clustering because linkage in the cohort was strong. The aim of the study was to test whether cataloging public T cell receptors could identify signatures of past pathogen exposure. An earlier analysis of 587 of the donors used high-throughput TCR beta sequencing to judge whether each TCR beta V gene segment behaved as functional or pseudogenic. The study profiled the T cell repertoires of around 700 subjects by immunosequencing and related them to cytomegalovirus serostatus. In addition to the first cohort of 650 to 800 subjects, a separate validation cohort of 120 different subjects was used. Donor age, sex, ethnicity and CMV serostatus were collected together with the repertoire data.

The CDR3 holds 15 amino acids from the cysteine to the phenylalanine. Only the CDR3 portion is preserved as DNA: 45 bases, with reading frame beginning at the first base. At the junction V is shortened by 5 bases and J by 4 bases; bases outside the gene matches: 10. Looking up the germline V gene (reference sequence) yields CDR1 LNHDA and CDR2 SQIVND. What the research found in general, with its limitations: Because counts were too low, seventeen rarely observed V segments, including chromosome 9 orphons, were excluded from the earlier analysis of 500 to 700 of the donors. In a later genetic analysis, a missense DCLRE1C variant was associated with V-gene and J-gene trimming of TCR beta chains, and the association was replicated in an independent cohort. In an earlier analysis of some 500 of the donors, most TCR beta V segments appeared in productive rearrangements about 87% or about 30% of the time, broadly matching IMGT annotations. According to the authors, the approach could potentially be generalized to other disease states and immunological phenotypes. Cytomegalovirus status was reported to be diagnosed by the classifier with high specificity and sensitivity in both the original and validation cohorts. Most TCR sequences were seen in very few donors, while some public TCRs were found in many individuals. In a later analysis, around 17,000 TCR beta sequences were associated with specific HLA alleles at a false discovery rate of 0.05. In a later genetic analysis, fewer N-insertions in productive TCRs were reported among donors in an Asian-associated ancestry cluster than the roughly 700-donor mean. In vitro tests confirmed that a few of the cytomegalovirus-associated TCR beta chains recognize cytomegalovirus antigens. According to a later analysis, parvovirus B19, influenza, CMV and Epstein-Barr virus appeared linked to several top co-occurrence clusters. A further reported finding was that TCR beta sequences accurately predicted the HLA-A and HLA-B alleles for most subjects in the first cohort. Immune exposure information for the cohort was limited to CMV serostatus. The cohort was sequenced for TCR beta chains only, and without alpha or paired-chain data the features that could be detected were limited. Some IMGT-functional V segments, including TRBV6-2 and TRBV6-3, could not be told apart with the 87-base-pair reads, so those segments were excluded. Correlated functional status among segregating V segments might be attributable to linkage disequilibrium, but an unknown experimental factor could not be ruled out. A total of fewer than 200 TCR beta chains were listed by the study as associated with cytomegalovirus. Compared with equally common non-associated chains, HLA-associated TCR beta chains in a later analysis were more clonally expanded and had lower generation probabilities. A cluster of highly shared sequence variants was judged likely to represent a technical artifact of the sequencing pipeline. The presence/absence analyses assumed that sequencing depth was roughly uniform across donors, and that assumption may not be true. Assigning TCR associations to individual alleles was difficult when HLA alleles, especially DR and DQ, strongly co-occurred. Because HLA typing was missing for some donors at each locus, association tests included only the typed subset. According to a later analysis, most CMV-associated TCR beta chains appeared to be HLA-restricted, and the HLA associations seemed to be driven largely by CMV exposure. A later analysis found that TCR association rates varied across HLA loci, with DRB1 alleles showing the most associated TCRs and HLA-C alleles the fewest.

The library came from the immunoSEQ multiplex PCR assay. The multiplex PCR relied on a mix of 60 forward primers for TCR Vbeta segments and 13 reverse primers for TCR Jbeta segments. Amplification of the CDR3 region of rearranged TCR beta genes was performed with a multiplex PCR assay on genomic DNA. The Illumina HiSeq System was used to sequence the amplified TCR beta libraries as 87-base-pair reads. Turning to the authors' computational methods: A later analysis counted tens of millions of unique TCR beta chains across the 640 or so repertoires, and some 12 million of these chains were shared by at least two donors. Raw reads were error-corrected and collapsed into unique sequences with a nearest-neighbor algorithm that merged closely related sequences to remove PCR and sequencing errors. CDR3 sequences were aligned to IMGT reference sequences to assign V, D and J gene segments. Each retained sequence needed at least a six-nucleotide match to both a V gene segment and a J gene segment. Rearrangements were called productive when the CDR3 lacked stop codons and stayed in frame with V and J; all others were non-productive. Following IMGT convention, CDR3 was defined as the stretch from the second conserved V-encoded cysteine to the conserved J-encoded phenylalanine. The earlier analysis of some 540 of the donors excluded any sequence lacking an unambiguous match to a single V gene segment. In an earlier analysis of around 600 of the donors, V segments were called functional above 56.7% productive rearrangements and were called segregating when the between-donor standard deviation exceeded 5%. To diagnose cytomegalovirus status from the catalog of TCR beta chain sequences, a statistical classification framework was built. In a later analysis, V and J genes were assigned by comparing TCR nucleotide sequences against IMGT/GENE-DB human TR gene sequences. A later analysis assigned CDR3 sequences and most-parsimonious VDJ recombination scenarios with the TCRdist pipeline. In a later analysis, every TCR beta chain was defined by the combination of its CDR3 amino acid sequence and its V-gene family, and reads without a unique V-gene family were dropped. As a way to deal with suspected cross-contamination and a sequencing artifact, a later analysis dropped roughly 620 nucleotide sequences that were highly shared and had low generation probability. For each public chain, a later analysis derived a clonal expansion index from normalized ranks of inferred template counts within each repertoire. In a later analysis, generation probabilities were computed using a VDJ recombination model fitted to out-of-frame rearrangements, and the results were checked against IGoR. A later analysis scored TCR-TCR, TCR-HLA and TCR-CMV co-occurrence with hypergeometric tests, applying a repertoire-size bias correction to TCR pairs. In a later analysis, false discovery rates were estimated by permuting HLA or CMV assignments 20 times. In a later analysis, co-occurring TCRs were grouped with DBSCAN, and TCRdist sequence similarity was added when clustering was performed within HLA-allele-positive subsets. Repertoires with fewer than 30,000 or more than 120,000 public chains, plus five repertoires with anomalous nucleotide sharing, were excluded from co-occurrence clustering. This immuneACCESS table, as held by TCRdb, lists in-frame sequences with V and J called but not all clones. Of the missing ones, under half trace to an unresolved V gene in checked studies; the others have no known cause. V and J calls and clone size follow that table, whereas D and trimming were derived from the DNA. Present in this sample are 150,000 to 200,000 clones, 60% to 85% of which were seen just once. The ten largest clonotypes hold over 3% of the sample.

In total, more than 500 healthy bone marrow donors made up the cohort. At the time of sampling, every cohort member was nominally healthy, though immune exposures that went unrecorded were likely present. The donor was CMV seronegative and belonged to the group of 352 seronegative cohort members. Every donor gave a peripheral blood sample, and the peripheral blood mononuclear cells from that sample were used for TCR beta sequencing. The Qiagen DNeasy Blood Extraction Kit was used to extract genomic DNA from the blood cell samples. As to this clone: The specificity of this receptor is unknown. No base qualities exist here, and no much larger clone lies one base off it.

In this chain, TRBV19 is recombined with TRBJ2-7; TRBD2 matches 8 bases in the middle. The receptor was isolated from a female donor in good health and CMV-seronegative. Specimen: PBMCs. The CDR3 reads CASSSAGGGRYEQYF. In nucleotide form, the sequence is TGTGCCAGTAGTTCCGCGGGGGGCGGGCGGTACGAGCAGTACTTC.